Sequencing of this T cell receptor (beta chain) was carried out in a study of blood T cell repertoires in COVID-19. In the original analysis: Amplification from reference gene primers served as the basis for estimated nucleated cell counts. Repertoires were generated with immunoSEQ multiplex PCR, while TCRdb's copy carries only in-frame clones and drops some. V, J and clone size were drawn from that table, and D and trimming were deduced from the DNA. The sample lists about 200,000 clones; around 82% were seen once. This clone was picked up a small number of times. Participants were aged roughly 18 to 100 years from 24 US areas. Which cohort a participant joined came from the clinical history participants gave. The CDR3 sequence is 13 residues long. Germline-derived CDR1 and CDR2 are GTSNPN and SVGIG (reference sequence). Trimming removed 8 bases at V and 4 bases at J, with 17 bases between.

V gene TRBV30 combines with J gene TRBJ1-1, with no clear D. This TCR was sampled from a woman between 50 and 59 years old with acute COVID-19. Sequencing input: PBMCs or T cells enriched from blood (not recorded which). The CDR3 nucleotides read TGTGCCGCCGACGGGAGGTTGGGCACTGAAGCTTTCTTT. Translation gives CAADGRLGTEAFF.